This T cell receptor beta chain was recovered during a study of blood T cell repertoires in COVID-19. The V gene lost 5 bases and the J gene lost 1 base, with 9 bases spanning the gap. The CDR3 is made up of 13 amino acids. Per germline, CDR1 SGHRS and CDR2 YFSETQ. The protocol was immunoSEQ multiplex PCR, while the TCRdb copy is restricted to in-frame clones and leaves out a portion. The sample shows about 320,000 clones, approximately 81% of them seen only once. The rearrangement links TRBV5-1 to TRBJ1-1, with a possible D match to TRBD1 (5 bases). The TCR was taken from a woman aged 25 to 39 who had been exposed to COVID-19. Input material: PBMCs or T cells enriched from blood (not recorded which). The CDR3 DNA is TGCGCCAGCAGACGACAGTGGAACACTGAAGCTTTCTTT. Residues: CASRRQWNTEAFF.